These 28 T cell receptor beta chains came from one sample sequenced in a study of T cells after yellow fever vaccination. MiXCR, run by TCRdb on the 5' RACE reads, gives a single entry per CDR3 protein. The table records around 530,000 distinct CDR3 sequences, about a sixth of them present only once. Sequenced material: PBMCs, taken 4 to 5 days after the first yellow fever vaccination. These receptors came from a man younger than 35 who received the YFV17D yellow fever vaccine.

This clonotype was detected only a few times. This chain uses TRBV6-5 with TRBJ2-5; no definite D call. CDR3 size: 15 residues. CDR1 and CDR2 from the germline V gene are MNHEY and SVGAGI. V was trimmed by 2 bases and J by 4 bases, leaving 14 bases between them. In DNA form, the CDR3 reads TGTGCCAGCAGTTACCCCTGGTTAGGGATAGAGACCCAGTACTTC. It specifies CASSYPWLGIETQYF.

The chain has TRBV6-1 and TRBJ2-7, with D tentatively TRBD2 (6 bases). Germline V gene lookup returns CDR1 MNHNS and CDR2 SASEGT. The CDR3 has 15 residues. V lost 4 bases, J lost 4 bases, and 17 bases lay in between. The CDR3 DNA reads as TGTGCCAGCAGTGCGGGACTTACAATAATATACGAGCAGTACTTC. Protein: CASSAGLTIIYEQYF.

The V call is TRBV12-3 or TRBV12-4, the J call TRBJ2-4; D may be TRBD2 (5 bases). Trimming took 5 bases from V and 3 from J, leaving 8 bases between them. There are 13 residues in the CDR3. CDR3 protein: CASSPRVKNIQYF. The CDR3 nucleotides read TGTGCCAGCAGTCCGAGGGTCAAAAACATTCAGTACTTC.

Only a few counts were recorded for this clonotype. The genes are TRBV10-3 and TRBJ2-7; 7 bases agree with TRBD1. Trimming cost V 8 bases and J 2 bases; bases outside gene matches: 15. Looked up from germline, CDR1 is ENHRY and CDR2 is SYGVKD. The CDR3 covers 16 residues. The chain's CDR3 is CAIGLTGSKVAYEQYF. Here the CDR3 DNA reads TGTGCCATCGGGCTGACAGGGAGTAAGGTTGCCTACGAGCAGTACTTC.

This clonotype was observed a few times. The CDR3 reads CASGQGNTEAFF. In DNA, the CDR3 is TGTGCGAGTGGACAGGGCAACACTGAAGCTTTCTTT. The chain carries TRBV19 and TRBJ1-1; 8 bases fit TRBD1. Germline V gene sequence: CDR1 LNHDA, CDR2 SQIVND (reference sequence). CDR3 length: 12 amino acids.

The V and J genes are TRBV12-5 and TRBJ2-3; the D gene is possibly TRBD2 (5 bases). V dropped 8 bases and J dropped 4 bases, with 19 bases sitting between them. From germline, CDR1 is LGHNT and CDR2 FRNRAP. The CDR3 has 15 amino acids. The chain's CDR3 is CASRPGDEVADTQYF. CDR3 coding DNA: TGTGCTAGTAGGCCCGGGGATGAGGTGGCAGATACGCAGTATTTT.

The sample holds a few counts of this clonotype. This chain joins TRBV6-1 and TRBJ2-1; tentatively, D is TRBD1 (6 bases). CDR1 and CDR2 from the germline V gene are MNHNS and SASEGT. V gave up 5 bases and J gave up 5 bases, with 16 bases separating them. The CDR3 spans 15 residues. In DNA, the CDR3 is TGTGCCAGCAGTCCGTACAGGGTTCTCGACAATGAGCAGTTCTTC. Translating it yields CASSPYRVLDNEQFF.

This clonotype was seen ten or more times. V and J are TRBV5-1 and TRBJ2-2; 13 bases line up with TRBD2. The J segment lost 1 base and the V segment lost 3 bases, leaving 9 bases of the junction unmatched. The germline gives CDR1 SGHRS, CDR2 YFSETQ. The CDR3 spans 19 residues. The CDR3 sequence: CASSSRTSGGPLNTGELFF. CDR3 bases: TGCGCCAGCAGCTCTAGGACTAGCGGGGGCCCCCTGAACACCGGGGAGCTGTTTTTT.

This clonotype was observed a few times. The chain links TRBV6-1 to TRBJ2-7; D uncertain. Trimming cost V 10 bases and J 0 bases, with 7 bases left between them. Germline V lookup: CDR1 MNHNS, CDR2 SASEGT. The CDR3 has 11 amino acids. CDR3 DNA: TGTGCCACAACTTCCTCCTACGAGCAGTACGTC. It is translated as CATTSSYEQYV.

This clonotype was counted only a few times. V gene TRBV6-5 combines with J gene TRBJ1-1; D is undetermined. The germline gives CDR1 MNHEY, CDR2 SVGAGI. The CDR3 is 16 residues long. V was trimmed by 0 bases and J by 3 bases, leaving 14 bases between them. The CDR3 bases are TGTGCCAGCAGTTACTCTGTCAATCCCTGGGACACTGAAGCTTTCTTT. Protein sequence: CASSYSVNPWDTEAFF.

The chain has TRBV18 and TRBJ2-1, with TRBD1 as a possible D gene (5 bases). Germline-derived CDR1 and CDR2 are KGHSH and LQKENI. CDR3 length: 14 amino acids. Between the trimmed V and J ends, which lost 1 base and 6 bases, there was a span of 10 bases. The CDR3 sequence: CASSPRGIANEQFF. CDR3 in DNA: TGTGCCAGCTCACCACGGGGCATTGCCAATGAGCAGTTCTTC. The full variable domain, in which reference TRBV18 and TRBJ2-1 provide the parts outside the CDR3, is NAGVMQNPRHLVRRRGQEARLRCSPMKGHSHVYWYRQLPEEGLKFMVYLQKENIIDESGMPKERFSAEFPKEGPSILRIQQVVRGDSAAYFCASSPRGIANEQFFGPGTRLTVL.

This chain connects TRBV11-2 to TRBJ2-3, with a possible D match to TRBD2 (6 bases). In germline, CDR1 is SGHAT, CDR2 FQNNGV. The V end lost 2 bases, the J end lost 4 bases, and 19 bases lay between the germline ends. There are 17 residues in the CDR3. The CDR3: CASSLNELARTADTQYF. The CDR3 nucleotides are TGTGCCAGCAGCTTAAACGAACTAGCCAGAACCGCAGATACGCAGTATTTT.

This clonotype turned up a few times. V gene TRBV6-5 combines with J gene TRBJ2-1, with D possibly called TRBD1 or TRBD2 (7 bases each). V dropped 4 bases and J dropped 7 bases, with 17 bases sitting between them. The germline V gene has CDR1 MNHEY and CDR2 SVGAGI. CDR3 length equals 15 residues. The CDR3 DNA follows: TGTGCCAGCAGTTCCAGGGGGGGACTACATAATGAGCAGTTCTTC. This encodes CASSSRGGLHNEQFF.

Ten or more counts support this clonotype. In nucleotides, the CDR3 is TGTGCCAGCACGACCCCCGGGCCTTACAATGAGCAGTTCTTC. Protein sequence: CASTTPGPYNEQFF. The chain couples TRBV21-1 to TRBJ2-1; TRBD2 reflects the table's D call only, with no check against the DNA. TRBV21-1 is a known pseudogene. The CDR3 spans 14 residues.

The rearrangement uses TRBV12-3 or TRBV12-4 and TRBJ2-1; D possibly corresponds to TRBD2 (5 bases). Deletions cut 6 bases from V and 8 bases from J, with 14 bases between. CDR3 size: 13 residues. CDR3 DNA sequence: TGTGCCAGCAGCTTCCCCCCCGGGGATGAGCAGTTCTTC. Translating gives CASSFPPGDEQFF.

This clonotype was picked up a small number of times. The gene calls are TRBV5-1 and TRBJ1-2; TRBD1 agrees at 10 bases. Per germline, CDR1 SGHRS and CDR2 YFSETQ. The CDR3 covers 15 residues. The ends lost 4 bases at V and 6 bases at J; junction bases unmatched: 9. The DNA of the CDR3 is TGCGCCAGCAGCCCCCAGGGGGACAGGGGAAATGGCTACACCTTC. Encoded protein: CASSPQGDRGNGYTF.

This clonotype has at least ten counts. The CDR3 spells CASSKLSGTPPFSTDTQYF. The CDR3 DNA is TGTGCCAGCAGCAAGCTAAGTGGGACACCCCCATTTAGCACAGATACGCAGTATTTT. The rearrangement links TRBV11-2 to TRBJ2-3, with D possibly being TRBD1 (6 bases). CDR3 size: 19 residues. Per germline, CDR1 SGHAT and CDR2 FQNNGV. V was pared by 5 bases and J by 0 bases, with 24 bases between.

Only a few counts were recorded for this clonotype. The gene calls are TRBV10-3 and TRBJ1-1, with 8 bases matching TRBD1. Unmatched junction bases numbered 15, after V lost 7 bases and J lost 11 bases. Germline V gives CDR1 ENHRY, CDR2 SYGVKD. The CDR3 covers 14 residues. In nucleotides, the CDR3 is TGTGCCATCAACGACACTCCAGGGGGCGCGGGGGCTTTCTTT. Amino acid sequence: CAINDTPGGAGAFF.

In its sample, this clonotype was seen a few times. The junction does not match germline at one end; this may be a read error. The rearrangement links TRBV10-3 to TRBJ2-5; D not resolved. The germline V gene encodes CDR1 ENHRY and CDR2 SYGVKD. The CDR3 loop spans 11 amino acids. Here the CDR3 reads CAISDQETQYF. CDR3 nucleotide sequence: TGTGCCATTAGTGACCAAGAGACCCAGTACTTC.

This sequence joins TRBV10-3 and TRBJ1-1, with D tentatively TRBD1 (5 bases). Trimming stripped 4 bases from V and 1 base from J, with 13 bases between. The CDR3 loop spans 15 amino acids. CDR1 and CDR2 (germline): ENHRY, SYGVKD. The CDR3 here is CAISAVTGTNTEAFF. CDR3 bases: TGTGCCATCAGTGCGGTGACGGGGACGAACACTGAAGCTTTCTTT.

This clonotype was detected a few times. The chain recombines TRBV6-2 or TRBV6-3 with TRBJ2-7, with TRBD1 matching 8 bases. The CDR3 is made up of 13 amino acids. The germline V gene has CDR1 MNHEY and CDR2 SVGEGT. The V segment lost 10 bases and the J segment 1 base; nucleotides outside the gene matches: 6. The CDR3: CATDRGYSYEQYV. The DNA for the CDR3 is TGTGCCACAGACAGGGGCTATTCCTACGAGCAGTACGTC.

This chain connects TRBV20-1 to TRBJ1-1; a weak D match, TRBD1 (5 bases). The CDR3 is 13 amino acids. Trimming removed 5 bases from V and 1 base from J, with 11 bases in between. Germline CDR1 reads DFQATT; CDR2 reads SNEGSKA (reference sequence). The CDR3 DNA follows: TGCAGTGCTTCGGACGGACAGAACACTGAAGCTTTCTTT. It codes for CSASDGQNTEAFF.

The chain is built from TRBV5-4 and TRBJ2-3; no firm D call. Germline CDR1 and CDR2: SGHNT and YYREEE (reference sequence). Trimming removed 0 bases from V and 5 bases from J, with 10 bases in between. The CDR3 spans 14 residues. CDR3 in amino acids: CASSLVPQEDTQYF. For the CDR3, the DNA is TGTGCCAGCAGCTTGGTTCCTCAGGAAGATACGCAGTATTTT.

This clonotype was seen ten or more times. The chain links TRBV7-9 to TRBJ1-1; no definite D call. V was cut by 1 base and J by 4 bases, with 16 bases left in between. Germline CDR1 reads SEHNR; CDR2 reads FQNEAQ (reference sequence). The CDR3 runs 16 residues. The CDR3 reads CASSLEGWYGGTEAFF. In DNA, the CDR3 is TGTGCCAGCAGCTTAGAAGGGTGGTACGGCGGCACTGAAGCTTTCTTT. Filled out from reference TRBV7-9 and TRBJ1-1, the complete variable domain reads DTGVSQNPRHKITKRGQNVTFRCDPISEHNRLYWYRQTLGQGPEFLTYFQNEAQLEKSRLLSDRFSAERPKGSFSTLEIQRTEQGDSAMYLCASSLEGWYGGTEAFFGQGTRLTVV.

This clonotype showed up just a few times. The rearrangement links TRBV9 to TRBJ2-1, with 7 nucleotides matching TRBD2. Germline CDR1 and CDR2: SGDLS and YYNGEE. The CDR3 has 20 residues. V lost 0 bases, J lost 7 bases, and 22 bases stayed unmatched. The CDR3 region is CASSVASSRGAGQTVNEQFF. The CDR3 nucleotides are TGTGCCAGCAGCGTAGCATCTAGTCGGGGAGCGGGGCAAACGGTAAATGAGCAGTTCTTC.

There are a few counts of this clonotype. This sequence joins TRBV4-3 and TRBJ2-3; 8 bases fit TRBD2. Trimming removed 1 base from V and 0 bases from J; junction bases left unmatched: 3. The CDR3 is made up of 16 amino acids. Germline-derived CDR1 and CDR2 are LGHNA and YSLEER. The CDR3 spells CASSQVLAGSTDTQYF. DNA for the CDR3: TGCGCCAGCAGCCAAGTCCTAGCGGGTAGCACAGATACGCAGTATTTT.

This clonotype was detected a few times. The chain links TRBV3-1 to TRBJ2-7; D not certain. Trimming stripped 4 bases from V and 3 bases from J, with 19 bases between. Germline values: CDR1 LGHDT, CDR2 YNNKEL (reference sequence). The CDR3 is made up of 16 amino acids. CDR3 sequence: CASSPPLNRYLYEQYF. The DNA for the CDR3 is TGTGCCAGCAGCCCACCTCTTAACAGATACCTCTACGAGCAGTACTTC.

In the case of this clonotype: Sequence at one end of the junction differs from germline and may be a read error. The rearrangement uses TRBV9 and TRBJ1-6, with no clear D. Germline V CDR1 and CDR2: SGDLS, YYNGEE. This CDR3 comprises 15 residues. CDR3 sequence: CDSSVGGSGTSPLHF. CDR3 bases: TGTGACAGCAGCGTAGGAGGATCCGGAACTTCACCCCTCCACTTT.